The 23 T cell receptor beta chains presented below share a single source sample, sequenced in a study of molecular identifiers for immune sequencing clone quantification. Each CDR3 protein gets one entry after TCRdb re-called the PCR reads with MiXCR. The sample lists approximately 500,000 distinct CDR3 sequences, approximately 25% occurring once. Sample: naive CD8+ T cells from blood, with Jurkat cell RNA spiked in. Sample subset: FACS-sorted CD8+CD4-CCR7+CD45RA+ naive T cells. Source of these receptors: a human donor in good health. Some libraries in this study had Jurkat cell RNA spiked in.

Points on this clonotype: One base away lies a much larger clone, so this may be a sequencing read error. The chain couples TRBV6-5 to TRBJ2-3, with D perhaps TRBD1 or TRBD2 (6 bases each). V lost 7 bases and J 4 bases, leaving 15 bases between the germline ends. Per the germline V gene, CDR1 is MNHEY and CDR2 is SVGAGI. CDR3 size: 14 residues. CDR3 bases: TGTGCCAGCAATGGGGGGCGTTTGGCAGATACGCAGTATTTT. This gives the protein CASNGGRLADTQYF.

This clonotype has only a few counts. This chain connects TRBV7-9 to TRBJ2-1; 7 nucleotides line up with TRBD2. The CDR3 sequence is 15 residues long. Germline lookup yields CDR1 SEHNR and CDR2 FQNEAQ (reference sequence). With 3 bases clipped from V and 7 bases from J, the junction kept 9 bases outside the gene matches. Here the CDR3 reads CASSFVLATENEQFF. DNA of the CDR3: TGTGCCAGCAGCTTTGTACTAGCGACAGAAAATGAGCAGTTCTTC.

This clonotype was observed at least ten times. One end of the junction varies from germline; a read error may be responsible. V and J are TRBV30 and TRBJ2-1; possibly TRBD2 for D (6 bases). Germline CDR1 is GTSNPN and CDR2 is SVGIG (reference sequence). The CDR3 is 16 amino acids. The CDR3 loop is CAWSTGGRPSHNEQFF. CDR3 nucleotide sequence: TGTGCCTGGAGTACGGGTGGGAGGCCCTCCCACAATGAGCAGTTCTTC.

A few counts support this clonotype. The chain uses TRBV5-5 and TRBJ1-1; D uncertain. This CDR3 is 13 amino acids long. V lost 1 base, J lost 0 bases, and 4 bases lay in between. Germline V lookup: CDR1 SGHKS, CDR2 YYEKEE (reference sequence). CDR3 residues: CASSLWLNTEAFF. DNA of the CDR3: TGTGCCAGCAGCTTGTGGCTGAACACTGAAGCTTTCTTT.

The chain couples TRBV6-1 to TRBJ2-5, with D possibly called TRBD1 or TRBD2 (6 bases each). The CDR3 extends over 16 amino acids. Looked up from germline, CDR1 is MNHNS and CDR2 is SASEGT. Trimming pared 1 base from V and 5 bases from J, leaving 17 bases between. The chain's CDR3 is CASSEEWGALVETQYF. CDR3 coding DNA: TGTGCCAGCAGTGAAGAGTGGGGGGCGCTGGTGGAGACCCAGTACTTC.

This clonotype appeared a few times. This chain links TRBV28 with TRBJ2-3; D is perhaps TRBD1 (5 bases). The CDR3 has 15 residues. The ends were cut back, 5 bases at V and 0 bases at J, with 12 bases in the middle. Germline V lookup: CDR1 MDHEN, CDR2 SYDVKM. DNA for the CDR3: TGTGCCAGCAGTCGCCGGACAACTAGCACAGATACGCAGTATTTT. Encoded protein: CASSRRTTSTDTQYF.

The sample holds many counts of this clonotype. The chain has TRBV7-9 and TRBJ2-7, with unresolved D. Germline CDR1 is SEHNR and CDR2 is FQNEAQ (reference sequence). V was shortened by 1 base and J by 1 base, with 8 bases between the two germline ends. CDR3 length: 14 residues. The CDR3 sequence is CASSLGRLSYEQYF. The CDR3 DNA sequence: TGTGCCAGCAGCTTAGGACGTCTTTCCTACGAGCAGTACTTC.

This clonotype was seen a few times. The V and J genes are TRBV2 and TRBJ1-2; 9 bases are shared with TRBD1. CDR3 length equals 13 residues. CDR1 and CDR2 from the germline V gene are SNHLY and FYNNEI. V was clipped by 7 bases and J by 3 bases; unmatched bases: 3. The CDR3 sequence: CASTTGGYYGYTF. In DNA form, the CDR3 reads TGTGCCAGCACCACAGGGGGCTACTATGGCTACACCTTC.

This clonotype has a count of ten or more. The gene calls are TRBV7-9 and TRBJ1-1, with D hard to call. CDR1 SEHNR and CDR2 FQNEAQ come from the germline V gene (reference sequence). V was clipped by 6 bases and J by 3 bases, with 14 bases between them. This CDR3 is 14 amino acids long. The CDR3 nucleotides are TGTGCCAGCAGTTGGACCGCCGGGGACACTGAAGCTTTCTTT. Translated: CASSWTAGDTEAFF.

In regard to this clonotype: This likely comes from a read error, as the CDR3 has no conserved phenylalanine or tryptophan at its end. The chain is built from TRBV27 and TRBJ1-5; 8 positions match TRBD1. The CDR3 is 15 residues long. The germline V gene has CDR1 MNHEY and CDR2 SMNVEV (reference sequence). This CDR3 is CGTGPGTGGNQPQHL. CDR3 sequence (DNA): TGCGGAACTGGCCCAGGGACAGGCGGGAATCAGCCCCAGCATCTT.

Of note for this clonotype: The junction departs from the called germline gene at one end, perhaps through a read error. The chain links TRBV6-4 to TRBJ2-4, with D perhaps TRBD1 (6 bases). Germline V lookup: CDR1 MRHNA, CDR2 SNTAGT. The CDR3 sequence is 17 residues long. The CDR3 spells CASSFVGHTGTKNTQYF. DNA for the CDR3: TGTGCCAGCAGTTTCGTCGGACACACAGGGACCAAAAACACTCAGTACTTC.

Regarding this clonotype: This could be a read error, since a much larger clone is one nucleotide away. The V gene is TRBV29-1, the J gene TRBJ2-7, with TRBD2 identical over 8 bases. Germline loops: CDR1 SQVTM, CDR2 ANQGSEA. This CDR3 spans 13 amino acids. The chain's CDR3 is CSVETAGGYDQYF. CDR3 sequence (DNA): TGCAGCGTTGAAACGGCGGGAGGCTACGATCAGTACTTC.

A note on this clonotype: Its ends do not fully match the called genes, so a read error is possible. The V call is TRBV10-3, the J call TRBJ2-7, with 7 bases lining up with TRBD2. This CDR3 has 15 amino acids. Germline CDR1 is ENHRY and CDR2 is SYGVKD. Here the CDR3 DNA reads TGTGCCATCAGTTCAGGGCCGGGGGGAAACTACGAGCAGCACTTC. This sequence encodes CAISSGPGGNYEQHF.

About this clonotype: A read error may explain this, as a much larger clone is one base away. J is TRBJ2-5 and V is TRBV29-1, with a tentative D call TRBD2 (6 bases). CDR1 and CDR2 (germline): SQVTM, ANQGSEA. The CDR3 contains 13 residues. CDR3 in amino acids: CSVSPGTSETRYF. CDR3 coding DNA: TGCAGCGTGAGCCCCGGGACTTCGGAGACCCGGTACTTC.

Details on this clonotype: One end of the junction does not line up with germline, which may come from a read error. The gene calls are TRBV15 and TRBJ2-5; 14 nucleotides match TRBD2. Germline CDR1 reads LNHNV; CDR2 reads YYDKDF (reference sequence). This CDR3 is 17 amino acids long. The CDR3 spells CATSRDPGLAGGETQDF. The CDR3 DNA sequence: TGTGCCACCAGCAGAGATCCCGGACTAGCGGGAGGAGAGACCCAGGACTTC.

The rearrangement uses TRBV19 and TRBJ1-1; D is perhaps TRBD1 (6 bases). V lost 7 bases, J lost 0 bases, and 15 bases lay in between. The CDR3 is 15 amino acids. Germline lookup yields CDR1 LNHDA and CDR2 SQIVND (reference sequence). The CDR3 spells CASILERDMNTEAFF. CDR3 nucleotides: TGTGCCAGTATCTTGGAAAGGGACATGAACACTGAAGCTTTCTTT.

Written as DNA, the CDR3 is TGTGCCAGCAGTTTTGTTGGGGGGGCAGGACAGCCCCAGCATTTT. Translating gives CASSFVGGAGQPQHF. The V and J genes are TRBV27 and TRBJ1-5, with a tentative D call TRBD1 (6 bases). CDR3 length: 15 amino acids. In germline, CDR1 is MNHEY, CDR2 SMNVEV (reference sequence). V lost 3 bases to trimming and J lost 7 bases, with 16 bases between them.

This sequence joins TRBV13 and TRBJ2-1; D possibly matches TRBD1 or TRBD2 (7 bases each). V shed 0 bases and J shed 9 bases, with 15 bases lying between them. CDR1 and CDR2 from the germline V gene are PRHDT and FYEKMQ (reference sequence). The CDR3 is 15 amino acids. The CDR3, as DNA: TGTGCCAGCAGCTTAGGGGGAGGGACAGCTTTTGAGCAGTTCTTC. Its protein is CASSLGGGTAFEQFF.

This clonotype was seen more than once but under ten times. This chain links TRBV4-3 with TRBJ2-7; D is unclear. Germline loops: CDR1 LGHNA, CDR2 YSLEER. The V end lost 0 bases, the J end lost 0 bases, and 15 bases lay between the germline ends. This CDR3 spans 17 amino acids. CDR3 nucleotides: TGCGCCAGCAGCCAAGATTTTAGTGAGACTTTCTCCTACGAGCAGTACTTC. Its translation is CASSQDFSETFSYEQYF.

As DNA, the CDR3 is TGCAGTGCTAGGAATAACCCGGGACTAGCGAGTGGTGAGCAGTTCTTC. This translates into CSARNNPGLASGEQFF. V usage is TRBV20-1 and J usage is TRBJ2-1; TRBD2 agrees at 10 bases. Per germline, CDR1 DFQATT and CDR2 SNEGSKA (reference sequence). This CDR3 contains 16 residues. After removal of 3 bases from V and 9 bases from J, the junction contained 14 bases not matched to a gene.

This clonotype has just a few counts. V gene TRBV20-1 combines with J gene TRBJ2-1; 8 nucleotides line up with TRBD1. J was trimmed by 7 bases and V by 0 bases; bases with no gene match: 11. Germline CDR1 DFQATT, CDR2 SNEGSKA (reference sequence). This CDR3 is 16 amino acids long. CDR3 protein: CSARDGFGQGQNEQFF. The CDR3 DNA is TGCAGTGCTAGAGATGGTTTTGGACAGGGCCAAAATGAGCAGTTCTTC.

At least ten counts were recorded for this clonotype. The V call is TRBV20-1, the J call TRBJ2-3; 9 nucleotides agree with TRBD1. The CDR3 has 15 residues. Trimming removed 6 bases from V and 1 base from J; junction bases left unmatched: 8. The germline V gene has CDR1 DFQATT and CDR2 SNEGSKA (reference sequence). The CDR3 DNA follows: TGCAGTGCGCCACAGGGGGCCGTACGCACAGATACGCAGTATTTT. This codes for CSAPQGAVRTDTQYF.

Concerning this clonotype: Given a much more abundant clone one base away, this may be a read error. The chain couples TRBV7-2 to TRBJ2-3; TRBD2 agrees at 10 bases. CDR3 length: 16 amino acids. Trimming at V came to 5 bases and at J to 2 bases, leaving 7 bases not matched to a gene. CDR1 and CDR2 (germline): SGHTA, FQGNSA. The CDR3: CASSPISGGTTDTQYF. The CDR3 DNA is TGTGCCAGCAGCCCCATTAGCGGGGGGACCACAGATACGCAGTATTTT.